This entry lists 23 T cell receptor beta chains sequenced from one sample in a study of T cell changes during pregnancy in multiple sclerosis. Profiling relied on immunoSEQ multiplex PCR, and the TCRdb table lists in-frame clones only, not all of them. The data contain about 40,000 clones, 89% of them singletons. Sequencing was performed on CD4+ T cells from peripheral blood mononuclear cells, taken in the first trimester of pregnancy. Receptors were obtained from a female donor with multiple sclerosis, enrolled in a pregnancy study.

This clone was found a few times. The chain links TRBV30 to TRBJ1-5, with a weak D call TRBD1 (6 bases). The CDR3 loop spans 14 amino acids. Trimming pared 1 base from V and 6 bases from J, leaving 13 bases between. Germline values: CDR1 GTSNPN, CDR2 SVGIG (reference sequence). CDR3 residues: CAWSAGGGFQPQHF. The DNA of the CDR3 is TGTGCCTGGAGTGCTGGGGGCGGGTTTCAGCCCCAGCATTTT.

The chain links TRBV19 to TRBJ2-5; a weak D match, TRBD1 (5 bases). The CDR3 sequence is 13 residues long. Trimming cost V 3 bases and J 3 bases, with 8 bases left between them. Germline V gives CDR1 LNHDA, CDR2 SQIVND (reference sequence). The CDR3, as DNA: TGTGCCAGTAGTATGGTAGGGGAAGAGACCCAGTACTTC. Protein product: CASSMVGEETQYF.

This chain uses TRBV5-6 with TRBJ2-7; possibly TRBD2 for D (6 bases). Germline V lookup: CDR1 SGHDT, CDR2 YYEEEE. Trimming stripped 3 bases from V and 3 bases from J, with 13 bases between. The CDR3 runs 14 residues. CDR3 sequence: CASSSLAGNYEQYF. As DNA, the CDR3 is TGTGCCAGCAGCTCCCTGGCGGGGAACTACGAGCAGTACTTC. Complete variable domain (other parts from reference TRBV5-6 and TRBJ2-7): DAGVTQSPTHLIKTRGQQVTLRCSPKSGHDTVSWYQQALGQGPQFIFQYYEEEERQRGNFPDRFSGHQFPNYSSELNVNALLLGDSALYLCASSSLAGNYEQYFGPGTRLTVT.

For the CDR3, the DNA is TGTGCCAGCAGCGAAACTAGCTTCACAGATACGCAGTATTTT. Amino acids: CASSETSFTDTQYF. The V and J genes are TRBV7-3 and TRBJ2-3, with a possible D match to TRBD2 (6 bases). The V end was cut by 5 bases, the J end by 2 bases, with 11 bases between. The CDR3 extends over 14 amino acids. Germline CDR1 SGHTA, CDR2 FQGTGA.

The sample holds one count of this clone. The rearrangement joins TRBV4-1 to TRBJ1-4; 10 bases match TRBD1. V lost 1 base and J lost 5; bases outside the gene matches: 4. CDR1 is MGHRA, CDR2 YSYEKL, per germline. The CDR3 covers 16 residues. Here the CDR3 reads CASSQAEDRGNEKLFF. Written as DNA, the CDR3 is TGCGCCAGCAGCCAAGCAGAGGACAGGGGGAATGAAAAACTGTTTTTT.

The chain recombines TRBV6-1 with TRBJ2-5; 9 bases map to TRBD1. V dropped 4 bases and J dropped 5; count of bases not matched to a gene: 11. Germline CDR1 reads MNHNS; CDR2 reads SASEGT. CDR3 length: 16 residues. The CDR3 protein is CASSGQQGTGWETQYF. CDR3 bases: TGTGCCAGCAGTGGCCAACAAGGGACAGGGTGGGAGACCCAGTACTTC.

This clone showed up just once. This chain links TRBV2 with TRBJ1-5; D might be TRBD1 (5 bases). The CDR3 totals 13 residues. Trimming shortened V by 8 bases and J by 3 bases, and 11 bases separated the two germline ends. Germline CDR1 reads SNHLY; CDR2 reads FYNNEI. The CDR3 here is CASGQGINQPQHF. Here the CDR3 DNA reads TGTGCCAGCGGTCAGGGTATCAATCAGCCCCAGCATTTT. The full variable domain, in which reference TRBV2 and TRBJ1-5 provide the parts outside the CDR3, is EPEVTQTPSHQVTQMGQEVILRCVPISNHLYFYWYRQILGQKVEFLVSFYNNEISEKSEIFDDQFSVERPDGSNFTLKIRSTKLEDSAMYFCASGQGINQPQHFGDGTRLSIL.

This sequence joins TRBV19 and TRBJ2-7; 8 positions match TRBD2. The length of the CDR3 is 15 residues. Losses at the gene ends were 7 bases for V and 5 bases for J; bases not matched to a gene: 13. Germline CDR1 and CDR2: LNHDA and SQIVND (reference sequence). The CDR3 DNA is TGTGCCAGTACCGGGCGGGGGGACGACGAAAACGAGCAGTACTTC. Protein: CASTGRGDDENEQYF.

This clone appeared a few times. The rearrangement joins TRBV27 to TRBJ1-5; D is uncertain. V lost 8 bases and J lost 10, with 12 bases in between. The germline CDR1 and CDR2 sequences are MNHEY and SMNVEV (reference sequence). The CDR3 length is 11 residues. CDR3 sequence reads: CASGRAGPQHF. The CDR3, as DNA: TGTGCCAGCGGGCGGGCGGGACCCCAGCATTTT.

This sequence joins TRBV11-2 and TRBJ1-2; D not resolved. Germline assignment: CDR1 SGHAT and CDR2 FQNNGV. CDR3 size: 13 residues. V lost 3 bases, J lost 2 bases, and 7 bases lay in between. CDR3 sequence (DNA): TGTGCCAGCAGCTTTACTCCGAACTATGGCTACACCTTC. Encoded protein: CASSFTPNYGYTF.

The chain uses TRBV5-1 and TRBJ1-2; D possibly corresponds to TRBD1 (6 bases). Per germline, CDR1 SGHRS and CDR2 YFSETQ. This CDR3 comprises 14 residues. V lost 1 base and J 2 bases, leaving 9 bases between the germline ends. CDR3 protein: CASSLTGLNYGYTF. In DNA form, the CDR3 reads TGCGCCAGCAGCTTGACAGGGTTAAACTATGGCTACACCTTC.

This chain connects TRBV13 to TRBJ1-1; TRBD1 might be the D (5 bases). The V gene's germline CDR1 is PRHDT and CDR2 FYEKMQ (reference sequence). The CDR3 contains 14 residues. V shed 3 bases and J shed 3 bases, with 11 bases lying between them. The CDR3 DNA is TGTGCCAGCAGCTTGGGCGACAGAGACACTGAAGCTTTCTTT. Its translation: CASSLGDRDTEAFF.

The J gene is TRBJ2-3, the V gene TRBV2; tentative D call: TRBD1 (6 bases). This CDR3 region has 14 residues. Germline CDR1 is SNHLY and CDR2 is FYNNEI. With 3 bases removed from V and 2 bases from J, the gap between germline ends came to 9 bases. This CDR3 reads CASSEQGLTDTQYF. In DNA form, the CDR3 reads TGTGCCAGCAGTGAGCAGGGGCTCACAGATACGCAGTATTTT.

In regard to this clone: The junction shows a germline mismatch at one end, possibly a read error. The chain is built from TRBV28 and TRBJ2-7; D is ambiguous. The CDR3 runs 14 residues. Germline loops: CDR1 MDHEN, CDR2 SYDVKM. CDR3 sequence reads: CASSLQPNSFEQYF. For the CDR3, the DNA is TGTGCCAGCAGTTTACAACCTAATTCCTTCGAGCAGTACTTC.

The chain uses TRBV6-1 and TRBJ1-2; no definite D call. The CDR3 totals 17 residues. Germline-derived CDR1 and CDR2 are MNHNS and SASEGT. V dropped 2 bases and J dropped 0 bases, with 16 bases sitting between them. The CDR3 sequence: CASSEYQTPTSNYGYTF. CDR3 nucleotides: TGTGCCAGCAGTGAATACCAGACACCCACGTCTAACTATGGCTACACCTTC.

The V and J genes are TRBV4-1 and TRBJ1-1; no clear D gene. Germline V gives CDR1 MGHRA, CDR2 YSYEKL. Trimming shortened V by 7 bases and J by 1 base, and 13 bases separated the two germline ends. The CDR3 totals 14 residues. The CDR3 loop is CASKESEWNTEAFF. The CDR3 DNA follows: TGCGCCAGCAAGGAGTCAGAGTGGAACACTGAAGCTTTCTTT.

A word on this clone: This sample also contains other DNA sequences that code for the same CDR3. The gene calls are TRBV30 and TRBJ1-2; the match to TRBD1 covers 10 bases. Trimming took 3 bases from V and 2 from J; bases not matched to a gene: 3. There are 14 residues in the CDR3. Looked up from germline, CDR1 is GTSNPN and CDR2 is SVGIG (reference sequence). CDR3 amino acids: CAWSRDRGNYGYTF. The CDR3 bases are TGTGCCTGGAGCCGGGACAGGGGAAACTATGGCTACACCTTC.

V usage is TRBV18 and J usage is TRBJ2-7, with D uncertain. The CDR3 sequence is 14 residues long. The ends were cut back, 3 bases at V and 2 bases at J, with 11 bases in the middle. The germline gives CDR1 KGHSH, CDR2 LQKENI. CDR3 sequence (DNA): TGTGCCAGCTCACCCAGCGCAGAGACCTACGAGCAGTACTTC. It specifies CASSPSAETYEQYF.

J is TRBJ2-7 and V is TRBV6-6; a possible D gene is TRBD2 (5 bases). The ends were cut back, 0 bases at V and 0 bases at J, with 12 bases in the middle. CDR1 and CDR2 (germline): MNHNY, SVGAGI (reference sequence). This CDR3 spans 16 amino acids. DNA for the CDR3: TGTGCCAGCAGTTACTCGAGCGGAAGGAGCTCCTACGAGCAGTACTTC. This codes for CASSYSSGRSSYEQYF.

The chain couples TRBV5-1 to TRBJ2-5; 9 nucleotides align to TRBD2. Germline V gene lookup returns CDR1 SGHRS and CDR2 YFSETQ. The V gene end was trimmed by 0 bases and the J gene end by 0 bases; junction bases not matched to a gene: 3. There are 16 residues in the CDR3. CDR3 amino acids: CASSLGAGGYQETQYF. CDR3 DNA sequence: TGCGCCAGCAGCTTGGGAGCGGGAGGTTACCAAGAGACCCAGTACTTC.

This clone showed up just once. The genes are TRBV7-2 and TRBJ2-5; the D gene is possibly TRBD2 (6 bases). V lost 2 bases and J 4 bases, leaving 11 bases between the germline ends. Germline values: CDR1 SGHTA, CDR2 FQGNSA. This CDR3 is 14 amino acids long. In DNA, the CDR3 is TGTGCCAGCAGCTTATCTAGCGATCGAGAGACCCAGTACTTC. It codes for CASSLSSDRETQYF.

The genes are TRBV18 and TRBJ2-5; the D gene is possibly TRBD1 (5 bases). In germline, CDR1 is KGHSH, CDR2 LQKENI. Trimming stripped 3 bases from V and 3 bases from J, with 11 bases between. CDR3 length equals 14 residues. CDR3 sequence (DNA): TGTGCCAGCTCACCGACAGTTACTAAAGAGACCCAGTACTTC. Amino acid sequence: CASSPTVTKETQYF.

The chain combines TRBV7-3 with TRBJ2-1; D might be TRBD2 (7 bases). From germline, CDR1 is SGHTA and CDR2 FQGTGA. Trimming stripped 2 bases from V and 2 bases from J, with 13 bases between. This CDR3 spans 16 amino acids. CDR3 protein: CASSLAAGATYNEQFF. As DNA, the CDR3 is TGTGCCAGCAGCTTAGCGGCGGGGGCTACCTACAATGAGCAGTTCTTC.